The source of this T cell receptor beta chain is a study of post-analysis software for immune sequencing data. Overall study context: The disease courses covered relapsing-remitting, secondary progressive and progressive-relapsing multiple sclerosis. Study observations and caveats: Significantly lower normalized Chao1 diversity was seen in multiple sclerosis patients than in controls. The five TRBV segments detected at higher frequency in patients than in controls included TRBV5-6, TRBV5-1 and TRBV20-1. Same-batch samples co-clustered strongly by F measure.

In the case of this clonotype: Its cognate antigen is unknown.

Germline lookup yields CDR1 DFQATT and CDR2 SNEGSKA (reference sequence). This CDR3 is built from 13 residues. V gave up 1 base and J gave up 9 bases, with 13 bases separating them. Carried by the TCR beta cDNA libraries were unique molecular identifiers. T cells numbering roughly 1 to 11 million yielded cDNA molecules that totaled roughly 500,000. TCRdb called the PCR reads again in MiXCR, with one record for every CDR3 protein. The sample has about 820,000 distinct CDR3 sequences, approximately 50% seen once. Sequencing was carried out using blood. The V and J genes are TRBV20-1 and TRBJ2-1; D is unresolved. The sequence came from a girl aged 5 to 17 with multiple sclerosis. The CDR3 nucleotides read TGCAGTGCTAGAGTTGTAGCACACGGTGAGCAGTTCTTC. It specifies CSARVVAHGEQFF.